The clone carrying this T cell receptor (beta chain) occurred once. Here immunoSEQ multiplex PCR was the method, and the copy in TCRdb shows in-frame clones only, minus some. The sample lists tens of thousands of clones, roughly 96% seen once, with 2% to 2.5% in the top ten. The CDR3 is 14 amino acids. Germline V gives CDR1 MNHEY, CDR2 SMNVEV (reference sequence). V shed 8 bases and J shed 3 bases, with 11 bases lying between them. The data were taken from a study of cytomegalovirus exposure and HLA in healthy donors. V is TRBV27 and J is TRBJ2-6; D is possibly TRBD2 (6 bases). This clonotype originated in a man between 18 and 29 years old in good health and CMV-seronegative. Sequenced material: PBMCs. The CDR3 coding sequence is TGTGCCAGCGCCCTGGAGGGTGGGGCCAACGTCCTGACTTTC. As protein: CASALEGGANVLTF.